This is a list of T cell receptor beta chains from one sample in a study of cytomegalovirus exposure and HLA in healthy donors. Repertoires were generated with immunoSEQ multiplex PCR, while TCRdb's copy carries only in-frame clones and drops some. This table holds 150,000 to 200,000 clones, approximately 89% found once. The sequenced material came from PBMCs. The receptor set was obtained from a woman between 18 and 29 years old in good health and CMV-seropositive. CDR3s include the opening cysteine and the closing phenylalanine or tryptophan. Each record gives: V gene, J gene, CDR3 length, D gene, clone size, CDR3 DNA, CDR3 protein. The D gene is left open where the match is weak. Not every row has a clone size; where given, it reads once, few, many or a size class.

v_gene: TRBV7-2; j_gene: TRBJ1-1; len: 14; d_gene: -; abundance: -; CDR3nt: TGTGCCAGCAGCTTAGAGCCATTTAACACTGAAGCTTTCTTT; CDR3aa: CASSLEPFNTEAFF
v_gene: TRBV15; j_gene: TRBJ2-6; len: 16; d_gene: -; abundance: -; CDR3nt: TGTGCCACCAGCTCCACAGTAAACTCTGGGGCCAACGTCCTGACTTTC; CDR3aa: CATSSTVNSGANVLTF
v_gene: TRBV5-4; j_gene: TRBJ2-5; len: 16; d_gene: TRBD2; abundance: -; CDR3nt: TGTGCCAGCAGCTTGCAGTTCTCTAGCGGGGAAGAGACCCAGTACTTC; CDR3aa: CASSLQFSSGEETQYF
v_gene: TRBV13; j_gene: TRBJ2-1; len: 18; d_gene: -; abundance: -; CDR3nt: TGTGCCAGCAGCTTAGAGGTGTTTGGGGGGGCGTCCTACAATGAGCAGTTCTTC; CDR3aa: CASSLEVFGGASYNEQFF
v_gene: TRBV19; j_gene: TRBJ1-5; len: 12; d_gene: -; abundance: -; CDR3nt: TGTGCCAGTACCGATCAGGGTCAGCCCCAGCATTTT; CDR3aa: CASTDQGQPQHF
v_gene: TRBV29-1; j_gene: TRBJ2-6; len: 14; d_gene: -; abundance: -; CDR3nt: TGCAGCGCGGCACAGGGAACTGGGGCCAACGTCCTGACTTTC; CDR3aa: CSAAQGTGANVLTF
v_gene: TRBV6-1; j_gene: TRBJ2-7; len: 14; d_gene: TRBD2; abundance: few; CDR3nt: TGTGCCAGCGTGGGAGGACTAGCGGGGGGCGAGCAGTACTTC; CDR3aa: CASVGGLAGGEQYF
v_gene: TRBV19; j_gene: TRBJ1-5; len: 14; d_gene: TRBD1; abundance: -; CDR3nt: TGTGCCAGTCTGGACAGGGTCGGCAATCAGCCCCAGCATTTT; CDR3aa: CASLDRVGNQPQHF
v_gene: TRBV18; j_gene: TRBJ1-5; len: 20; d_gene: TRBD1; abundance: -; CDR3nt: TGTGCCAGCTCACCACAGTTCAGGACAGGGGGCATGTGGAGCAATCAGCCCCAGCATTTT; CDR3aa: CASSPQFRTGGMWSNQPQHF
v_gene: TRBV12-5; j_gene: TRBJ2-7; len: 18; d_gene: TRBD2; abundance: -; CDR3nt: TGTGCTAGTGGTTTGGCCTTGGGCTTGGGAGGGGCGTCCTACGAGCAGTACTTC; CDR3aa: CASGLALGLGGASYEQYF
v_gene: TRBV27; j_gene: TRBJ1-1; len: 13; d_gene: -; abundance: -; CDR3nt: TGTGCCAGCAGTTTAGCGGAGAACACTGAAGCTTTCTTT; CDR3aa: CASSLAENTEAFF
v_gene: TRBV10-3; j_gene: TRBJ1-2; len: 14; d_gene: -; abundance: -; CDR3nt: TGTGCCATCAGTGAGTCCCAGGGCACCTATGGCTACACCTTC; CDR3aa: CAISESQGTYGYTF
v_gene: TRBV6-6; j_gene: TRBJ1-2; len: 15; d_gene: -; abundance: -; CDR3nt: TGTGCCAGCAGTTACGGGGGCTCAATAGACTATGGCTACACCTTC; CDR3aa: CASSYGGSIDYGYTF
v_gene: TRBV28; j_gene: TRBJ1-1; len: 13; d_gene: -; abundance: -; CDR3nt: TGTGCCAGCAGAAGAGATTTGAACACTGAAGCTTTCTTT; CDR3aa: CASRRDLNTEAFF
v_gene: TRBV27; j_gene: TRBJ2-1; len: 12; d_gene: -; abundance: -; CDR3nt: TGTGCCAGCAGTTCCGCAGGACACGAGCAGTTCTTC; CDR3aa: CASSSAGHEQFF
v_gene: TRBV5-1; j_gene: TRBJ1-5; len: 14; d_gene: -; abundance: -; CDR3nt: TGCGCCAGCAGCGCGGGACTTAGAGATCAGCCCCAGCATTTT; CDR3aa: CASSAGLRDQPQHF
v_gene: TRBV13; j_gene: TRBJ2-3; len: 15; d_gene: -; abundance: -; CDR3nt: TGTGCCAGCAGCTCCTACAGGGACAGCACAGATACGCAGTATTTT; CDR3aa: CASSSYRDSTDTQYF
v_gene: TRBV19; j_gene: TRBJ1-2; len: 12; d_gene: TRBD1; abundance: -; CDR3nt: TGTGCCAGTAGCAGGGACAGCTATGGCTACACCTTC; CDR3aa: CASSRDSYGYTF
v_gene: TRBV5-1; j_gene: TRBJ2-2; len: 18; d_gene: TRBD2; abundance: -; CDR3nt: TGCGCCAGCAGCTTGGGACTAGCGGGAGCTCGTGGCACCGGGGAGCTGTTTTTT; CDR3aa: CASSLGLAGARGTGELFF
v_gene: TRBV19; j_gene: TRBJ1-1; len: 15; d_gene: TRBD1; abundance: -; CDR3nt: TGTGCCAGTAGGACCCGGACAGGGATGAACACTGAAGCTTTCTTT; CDR3aa: CASRTRTGMNTEAFF
v_gene: TRBV19; j_gene: TRBJ2-7; len: 13; d_gene: -; abundance: -; CDR3nt: TGTGCCAGTAGTGACTTACGCTCCTACGAGCAGTACTTC; CDR3aa: CASSDLRSYEQYF
v_gene: TRBV7-9; j_gene: TRBJ1-5; len: 13; d_gene: -; abundance: -; CDR3nt: TGTGCCAGCAGCTTAGACACAAATCAGCCCCAGCATTTT; CDR3aa: CASSLDTNQPQHF